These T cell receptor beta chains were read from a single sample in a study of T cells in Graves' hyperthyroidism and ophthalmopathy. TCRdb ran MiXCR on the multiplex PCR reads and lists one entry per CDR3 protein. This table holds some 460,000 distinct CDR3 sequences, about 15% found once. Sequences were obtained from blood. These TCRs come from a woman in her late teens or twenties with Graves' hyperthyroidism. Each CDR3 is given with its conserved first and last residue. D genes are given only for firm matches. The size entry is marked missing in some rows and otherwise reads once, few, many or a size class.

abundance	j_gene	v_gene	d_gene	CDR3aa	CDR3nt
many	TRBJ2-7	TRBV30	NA	CAWSSDSYYEQYF	TGTGCCTGGAGTTCAGACAGTTACTACGAGCAGTACTTC
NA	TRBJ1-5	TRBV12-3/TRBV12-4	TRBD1	CASSFHRTGVGGNQPQHF	TGTGCCAGCAGTTTTCATCGGACAGGGGTAGGTGGCAATCAGCCCCAGCATTTT
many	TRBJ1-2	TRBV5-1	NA	CASSLEGANYGYTF	TGCGCCAGCAGCTTGGAGGGGGCTAACTATGGCTACACCTTC
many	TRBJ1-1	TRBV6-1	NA	CASSESQGYTEAFF	TGTGCCAGCAGTGAATCTCAGGGGTACACTGAAGCTTTCTTT
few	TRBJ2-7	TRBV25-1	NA	CASSVPRSEQYF	TGTGCCAGCAGTGTCCCACGTAGCGAGCAGTACTTC
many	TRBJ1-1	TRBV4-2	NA	CASSQSVFTEAFF	TGTGCCAGCAGCCAAAGTGTTTTCACTGAAGCTTTCTTT
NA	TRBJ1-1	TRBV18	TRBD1	CASSSQGESTEAFF	TGTGCCAGCTCATCGCAGGGGGAAAGCACTGAAGCTTTCTTT
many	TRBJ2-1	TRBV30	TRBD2	CAWRLAGSNEQFF	TGTGCCTGGAGACTAGCGGGAAGCAATGAGCAGTTCTTC
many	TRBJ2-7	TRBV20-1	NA	CSALVTGLSYEQYF	TGCAGTGCTTTAGTGACAGGATTATCCTACGAGCAGTACTTC
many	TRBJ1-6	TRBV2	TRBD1	CASRNPTGRQDSPLHF	TGTGCCAGCAGGAATCCGACAGGGAGGCAGGATTCACCCCTCCACTTT
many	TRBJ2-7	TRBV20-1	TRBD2	CSARGTSGYEQYF	TGCAGTGCTAGGGGGACTAGCGGGTACGAGCAGTACTTC
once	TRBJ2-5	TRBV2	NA	CASSDWRDQETQYF	TGTGCCAGCAGTGATTGGAGAGATCAAGAGACCCAGTACTTC